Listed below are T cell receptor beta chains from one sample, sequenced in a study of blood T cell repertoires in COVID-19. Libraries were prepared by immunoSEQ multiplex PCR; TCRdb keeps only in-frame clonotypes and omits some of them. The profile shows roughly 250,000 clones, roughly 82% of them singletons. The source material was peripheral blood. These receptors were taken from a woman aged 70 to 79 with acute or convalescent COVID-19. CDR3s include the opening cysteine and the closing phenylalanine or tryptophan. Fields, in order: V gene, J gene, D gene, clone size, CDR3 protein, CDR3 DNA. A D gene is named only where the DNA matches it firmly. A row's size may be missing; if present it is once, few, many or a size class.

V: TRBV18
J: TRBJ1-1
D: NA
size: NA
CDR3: CASSQALNTEAFF
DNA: TGTGCCAGCTCCCAGGCCCTGAACACTGAAGCTTTCTTT

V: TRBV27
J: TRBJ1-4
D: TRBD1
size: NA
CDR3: CASSFEAGGWEKLFF
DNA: TGTGCCAGCAGTTTCGAGGCAGGGGGGTGGGAAAAACTGTTTTTT

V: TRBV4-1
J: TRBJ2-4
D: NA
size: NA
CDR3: CASSQERLLRSGAKNIQYF
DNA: TGCGCCAGCAGCCAAGAGAGGCTCTTGAGGAGCGGGGCCAAAAACATTCAGTACTTC

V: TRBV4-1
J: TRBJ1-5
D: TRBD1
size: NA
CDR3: CASSQSGTGVGAPQHF
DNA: TGCGCCAGCAGCCAATCTGGGACAGGGGTGGGCGCGCCCCAGCATTTT

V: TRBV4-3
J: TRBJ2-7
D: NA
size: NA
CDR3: CASSQSDSSYEQYF
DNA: TGCGCCAGCAGCCAATCGGACAGCTCCTACGAGCAGTACTTC

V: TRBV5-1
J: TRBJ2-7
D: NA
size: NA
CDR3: CASRGGVGSYEQYF
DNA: TGCGCCAGCAGAGGCGGGGTGGGCTCCTACGAGCAGTACTTC

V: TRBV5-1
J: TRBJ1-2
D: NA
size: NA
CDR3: CASSLEGPYSNYGYTF
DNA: TGCGCCAGCAGCTTGGAGGGGCCTTACTCTAACTATGGCTACACCTTC

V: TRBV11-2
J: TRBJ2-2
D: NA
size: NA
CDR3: CASSRRRQGGTGELFF
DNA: TGTGCCAGCAGCCGGAGGCGGCAGGGGGGAACCGGGGAGCTGTTTTTT

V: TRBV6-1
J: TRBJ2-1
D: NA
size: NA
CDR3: CASSEMRINEQFF
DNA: TGTGCCAGCAGTGAAATGCGAATCAATGAGCAGTTCTTC

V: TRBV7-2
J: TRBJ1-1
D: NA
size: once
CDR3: CASSSRVGMNTEAFF
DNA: TGTGCCAGCAGCTCCAGGGTAGGAATGAACACTGAAGCTTTCTTT

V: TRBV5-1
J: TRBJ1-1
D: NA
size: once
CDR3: CASSLGQKTEAFF
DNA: TGCGCCAGCAGCTTGGGGCAGAAGACTGAAGCTTTCTTT

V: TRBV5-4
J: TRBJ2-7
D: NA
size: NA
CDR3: CASSHGGPGYEQYF
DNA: TGTGCCAGCAGCCACGGGGGGCCGGGCTACGAGCAGTACTTC

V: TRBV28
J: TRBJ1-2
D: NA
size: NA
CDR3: CASKNTVYGYTF
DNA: TGTGCCAGCAAGAACACAGTCTATGGCTACACCTTC

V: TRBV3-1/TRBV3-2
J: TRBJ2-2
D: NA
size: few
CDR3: CASSDPGKTGELFF
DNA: TGTGCCAGCAGCGACCCAGGGAAAACCGGGGAGCTGTTTTTT

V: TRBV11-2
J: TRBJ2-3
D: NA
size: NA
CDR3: CASSLAGHSTDTQYF
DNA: TGTGCCAGCAGCTTGGCGGGGCACAGCACAGATACGCAGTATTTT

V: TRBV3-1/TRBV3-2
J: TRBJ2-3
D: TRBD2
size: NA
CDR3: CASSLAPGGADTQYF
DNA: TGTGCCAGCAGCCTGGCCCCCGGGGGGGCAGATACGCAGTATTTT

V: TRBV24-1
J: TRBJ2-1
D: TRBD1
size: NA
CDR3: CATSDPDRVNEQFF
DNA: TGTGCCACCAGTGACCCGGACAGGGTAAATGAGCAGTTCTTC

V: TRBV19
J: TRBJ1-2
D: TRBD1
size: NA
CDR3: CASSQPGQGASNYGYTF
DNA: TGTGCCAGTAGCCAACCGGGACAGGGGGCTTCTAACTATGGCTACACCTTC

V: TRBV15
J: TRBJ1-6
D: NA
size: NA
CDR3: CATGDVWNSPLHF
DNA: TGTGCCACCGGAGACGTGTGGAATTCACCCCTCCACTTT

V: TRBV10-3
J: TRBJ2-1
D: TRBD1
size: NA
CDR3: CAISELGQGENEQFF
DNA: TGTGCCATCAGTGAGTTAGGACAGGGGGAGAATGAGCAGTTCTTC

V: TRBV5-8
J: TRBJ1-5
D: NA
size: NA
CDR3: CASSLVSGAHSNQPQHF
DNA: TGTGCCAGCAGCTTGGTGTCTGGGGCCCATAGCAATCAGCCCCAGCATTTT

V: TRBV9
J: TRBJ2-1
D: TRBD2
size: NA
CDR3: CASSATLAGYNEQFF
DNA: TGTGCCAGCAGCGCCACCTTAGCGGGATACAATGAGCAGTTCTTC

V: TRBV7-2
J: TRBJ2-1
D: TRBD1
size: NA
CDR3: CASSLVPLGQSSYNEQFF
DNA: TGTGCCAGCAGCTTAGTACCCCTGGGACAGAGCTCCTACAATGAGCAGTTCTTC

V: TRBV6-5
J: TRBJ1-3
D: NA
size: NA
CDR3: CASSLRGNGNTIYF
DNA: TGTGCCAGCAGTTTAAGGGGAAATGGAAACACCATATATTTT

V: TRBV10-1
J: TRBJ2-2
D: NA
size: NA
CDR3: CASSETRGWLGELFF
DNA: TGCGCCAGCAGTGAAACGCGGGGTTGGCTCGGGGAGCTGTTTTTT